This T cell receptor (beta chain) was found in a study of blood T cell repertoires in COVID-19. Study in general: Sites in the United States, Italy and Spain provided acute and convalescent COVID-19 samples.

Living in under 30 US areas, the participants were between about 18 and 95 years of age. Method: immunoSEQ multiplex PCR; TCRdb's copy keeps in-frame clones and lacks some. The repertoire holds roughly 150,000 clones, with around three quarters as singletons. In germline, CDR1 is SGHNT, CDR2 YYREEE (reference sequence). The CDR3 extends over 20 amino acids. V was shortened by 4 bases and J by 1 base, with 30 bases between the two germline ends. The V call is TRBV5-4, the J call TRBJ2-7; tentative D call: TRBD1 (6 bases). This receptor was obtained from a woman in her 70s in a cohort exposed to, infected with or recovered from COVID-19 (not recorded which). Sequencing input: PBMCs or T cells enriched from blood (not recorded which). This CDR3 is CASSPVGGVEAWAPSYEQYF. CDR3 nucleotide sequence: TGTGCCAGCAGCCCGGTAGGGGGAGTGGAGGCCTGGGCCCCATCCTACGAGCAGTACTTC. Looking up the rest from reference TRBV5-4 and TRBJ2-7 gives the full variable domain: ETGVTQSPTHLIKTRGQQVTLRCSSQSGHNTVSWYQQALGQGPQFIFQYYREEENGRGNFPPRFSGLQFPNYSSELNVNALELDDSALYLCASSPVGGVEAWAPSYEQYFGPGTRLTVT.